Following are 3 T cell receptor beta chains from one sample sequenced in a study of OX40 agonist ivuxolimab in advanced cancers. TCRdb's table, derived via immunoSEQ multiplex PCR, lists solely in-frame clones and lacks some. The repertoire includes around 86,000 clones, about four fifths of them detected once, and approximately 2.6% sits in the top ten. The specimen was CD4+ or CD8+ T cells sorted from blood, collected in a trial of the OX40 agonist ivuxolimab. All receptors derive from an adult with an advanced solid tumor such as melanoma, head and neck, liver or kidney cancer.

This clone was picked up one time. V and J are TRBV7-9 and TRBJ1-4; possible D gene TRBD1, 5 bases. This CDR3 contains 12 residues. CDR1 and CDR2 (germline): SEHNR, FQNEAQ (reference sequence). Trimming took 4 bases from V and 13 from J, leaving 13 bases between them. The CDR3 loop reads CASSSQGVRLFF. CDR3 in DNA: TGTGCCAGCAGCTCTCAAGGGGTGAGACTGTTTTTT.

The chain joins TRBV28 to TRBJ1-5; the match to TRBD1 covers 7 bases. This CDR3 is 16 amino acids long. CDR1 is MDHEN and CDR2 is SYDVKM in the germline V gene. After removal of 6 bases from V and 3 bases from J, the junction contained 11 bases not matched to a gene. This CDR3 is CASSPGTVNVNQPQHF. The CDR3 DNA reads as TGTGCCAGCAGCCCAGGGACAGTTAATGTCAATCAGCCCCAGCATTTT.

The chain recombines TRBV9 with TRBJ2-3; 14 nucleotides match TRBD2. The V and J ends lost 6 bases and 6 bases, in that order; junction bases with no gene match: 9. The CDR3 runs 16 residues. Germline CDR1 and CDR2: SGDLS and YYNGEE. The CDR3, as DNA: TGTGCCAGCACCCCCACCGGGACTAGCGGGGGTGATACGCAGTATTTT. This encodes CASTPTGTSGGDTQYF.